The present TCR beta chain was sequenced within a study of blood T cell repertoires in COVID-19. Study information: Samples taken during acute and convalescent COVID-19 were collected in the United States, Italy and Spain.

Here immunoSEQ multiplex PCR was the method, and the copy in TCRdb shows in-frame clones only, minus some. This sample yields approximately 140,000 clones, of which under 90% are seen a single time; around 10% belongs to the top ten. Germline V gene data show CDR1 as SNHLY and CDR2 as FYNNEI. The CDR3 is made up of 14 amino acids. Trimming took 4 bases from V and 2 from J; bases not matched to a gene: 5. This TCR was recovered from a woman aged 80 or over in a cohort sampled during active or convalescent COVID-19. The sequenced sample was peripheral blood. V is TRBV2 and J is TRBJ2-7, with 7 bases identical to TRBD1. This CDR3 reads CASSVGTEAYEQYF. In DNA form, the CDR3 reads TGTGCCAGCAGTGTTGGGACAGAAGCCTACGAGCAGTACTTC.